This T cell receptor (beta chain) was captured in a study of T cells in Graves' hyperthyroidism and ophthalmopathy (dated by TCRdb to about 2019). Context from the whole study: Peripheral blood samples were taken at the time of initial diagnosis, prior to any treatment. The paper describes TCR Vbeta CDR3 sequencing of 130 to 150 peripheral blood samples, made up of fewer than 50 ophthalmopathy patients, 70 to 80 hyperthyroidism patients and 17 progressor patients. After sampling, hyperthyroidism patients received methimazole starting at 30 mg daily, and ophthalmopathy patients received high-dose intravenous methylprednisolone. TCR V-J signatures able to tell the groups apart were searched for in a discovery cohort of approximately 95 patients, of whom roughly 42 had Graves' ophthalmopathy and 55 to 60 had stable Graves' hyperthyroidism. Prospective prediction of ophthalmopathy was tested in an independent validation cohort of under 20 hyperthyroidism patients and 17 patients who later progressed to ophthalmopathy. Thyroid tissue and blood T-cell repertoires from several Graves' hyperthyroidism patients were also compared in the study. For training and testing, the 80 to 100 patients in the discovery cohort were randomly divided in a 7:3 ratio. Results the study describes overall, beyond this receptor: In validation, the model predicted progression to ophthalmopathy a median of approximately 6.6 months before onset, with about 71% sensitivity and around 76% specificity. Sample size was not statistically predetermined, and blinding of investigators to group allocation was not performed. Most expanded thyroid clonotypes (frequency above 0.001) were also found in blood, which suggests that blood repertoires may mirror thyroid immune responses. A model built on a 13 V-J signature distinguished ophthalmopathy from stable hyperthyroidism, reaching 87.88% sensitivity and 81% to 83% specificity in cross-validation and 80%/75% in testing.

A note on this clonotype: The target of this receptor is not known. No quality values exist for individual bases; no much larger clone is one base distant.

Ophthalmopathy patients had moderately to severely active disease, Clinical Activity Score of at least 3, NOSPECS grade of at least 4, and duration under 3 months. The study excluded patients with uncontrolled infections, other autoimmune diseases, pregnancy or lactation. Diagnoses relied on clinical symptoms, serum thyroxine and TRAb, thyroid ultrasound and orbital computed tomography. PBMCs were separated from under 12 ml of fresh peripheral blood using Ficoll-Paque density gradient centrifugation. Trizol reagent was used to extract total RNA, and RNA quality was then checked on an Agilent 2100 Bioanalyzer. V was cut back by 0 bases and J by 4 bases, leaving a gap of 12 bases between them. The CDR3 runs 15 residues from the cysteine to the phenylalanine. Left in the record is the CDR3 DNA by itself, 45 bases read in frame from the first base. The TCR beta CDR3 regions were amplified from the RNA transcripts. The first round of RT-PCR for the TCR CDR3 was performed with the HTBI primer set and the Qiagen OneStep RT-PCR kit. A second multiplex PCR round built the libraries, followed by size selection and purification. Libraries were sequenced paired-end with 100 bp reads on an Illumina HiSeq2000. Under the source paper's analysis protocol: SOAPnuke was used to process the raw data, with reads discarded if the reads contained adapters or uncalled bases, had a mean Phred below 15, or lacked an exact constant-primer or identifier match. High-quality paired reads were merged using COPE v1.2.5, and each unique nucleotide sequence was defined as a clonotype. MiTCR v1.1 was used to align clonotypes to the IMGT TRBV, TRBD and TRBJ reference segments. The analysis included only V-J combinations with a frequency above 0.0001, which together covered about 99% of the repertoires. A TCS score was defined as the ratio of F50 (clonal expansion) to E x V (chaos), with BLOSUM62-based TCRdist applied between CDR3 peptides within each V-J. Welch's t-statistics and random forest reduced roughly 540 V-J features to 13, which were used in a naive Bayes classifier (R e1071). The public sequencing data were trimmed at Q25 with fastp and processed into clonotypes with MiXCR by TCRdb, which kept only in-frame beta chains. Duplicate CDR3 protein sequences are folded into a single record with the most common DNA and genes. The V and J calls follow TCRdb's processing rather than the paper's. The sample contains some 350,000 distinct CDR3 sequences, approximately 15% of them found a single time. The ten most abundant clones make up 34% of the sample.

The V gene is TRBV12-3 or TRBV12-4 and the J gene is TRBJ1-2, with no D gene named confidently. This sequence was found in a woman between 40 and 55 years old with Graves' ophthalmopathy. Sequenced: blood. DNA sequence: TGTGCCAGCAGTTTAGCGGCCGGGGTGGGCTATGGCTACACCTTC. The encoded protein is CASSLAAGVGYGYTF.